These 20 T cell receptor beta chains were sequenced from one sample in a study of control samples from healthy donors and cancer patients (dated by TCRdb to the early 2020s). To prepare the library, the immunoSEQ multiplex PCR assay was applied. This is the immuneACCESS table as TCRdb keeps it, with only in-frame sequences that have V and J called. A part of the clones is gone; compared with another copy, unresolved V genes explain less than half, and the rest is unexplained. For this sample there are over 80,000 clones; 75% to 95% appear just once. The leading ten clones occupy around 14% of the sample. The sequenced material came from blood. These receptor sequences come from a man aged 25-45 years in good health.

The gene calls are TRBV5-5 and TRBJ2-5; 8 bases map to TRBD2. The CDR3 length is 16 residues. V lost 5 bases to trimming and J lost 4 bases; unmatched junction nucleotides: 13. Germline V gene data show CDR1 as SGHKS and CDR2 as YYEKEE (reference sequence). In DNA form, the CDR3 reads TGTGCCAGCAGGTCGATACCGGGACTAGACGTAGAGACCCAGTACTTC. The encoded protein is CASRSIPGLDVETQYF.

The CDR3: CASSQPGPYEQYF. The CDR3 nucleotides read TGTGCCAGCAGCCAGCCTGGGCCCTACGAGCAGTACTTC. The genes are TRBV4-2 and TRBJ2-7, with D unresolved. V lost 3 bases and J lost 2, with 8 bases in between. Germline CDR1 is LGHNA and CDR2 is YNFKEQ. The CDR3 length is 13 residues.

This rearrangement joins TRBV7-2 to TRBJ2-5; D ambiguous. The CDR3 runs to 13 residues. In germline, CDR1 is SGHTA, CDR2 FQGNSA. The V and J ends lost 1 base and 2 bases respectively, with 5 bases between them. This CDR3 is CASSLERQETQYF. The DNA for the CDR3 is TGTGCCAGCAGCTTAGAACGACAAGAGACCCAGTACTTC.

The V gene is TRBV5-1, the J gene TRBJ2-5; 16 bases line up with TRBD2. The CDR3 runs to 20 residues. Germline-derived CDR1 and CDR2 are SGHRS and YFSETQ. The V segment lost 3 bases and the J segment 3 bases; nucleotides outside the gene matches: 14. This CDR3 reads CASSSYPGLAGGRSKETQYF. The CDR3 DNA sequence: TGCGCCAGCAGCTCCTACCCGGGACTAGCGGGGGGGCGGTCTAAAGAGACCCAGTACTTC.

The chain couples TRBV9 to TRBJ2-7; TRBD1 might be the D (6 bases). CDR3 length equals 15 residues. Germline CDR1 and CDR2: SGDLS and YYNGEE. Trimming stripped 0 bases from V and 2 bases from J, with 12 bases between. The CDR3, as DNA: TGTGCCAGCAGCGTAGATCCGGCAGGGGCCTACGAGCAGTACTTC. Translating it yields CASSVDPAGAYEQYF.

The chain links TRBV6-2 or TRBV6-3 to TRBJ2-1; D gene uncertain. Trimming left V 0 bases short and J 6 bases short, with 9 bases between. This CDR3 comprises 14 residues. Germline CDR1 and CDR2: MNHEY and SVGEGT. The CDR3 region is CASSYSGPANEQFF. In DNA, the CDR3 is TGTGCCAGCAGTTACTCTGGACCGGCCAATGAGCAGTTCTTC.

The chain employs TRBV6-5 and TRBJ1-4; 8 bases are shared with TRBD1. CDR1 and CDR2 (germline): MNHEY, SVGAGI. After removal of 6 bases from V and 6 bases from J, the junction contained 6 bases not matched to a gene. The CDR3 extends over 14 amino acids. The chain's CDR3 is CASSRTGGDEKLFF. CDR3 coding DNA: TGTGCCAGCAGCCGAACAGGGGGGGATGAAAAACTGTTTTTT.

V gene TRBV7-9 combines with J gene TRBJ2-3; 7 bases align to TRBD2. The germline V gene encodes CDR1 SEHNR and CDR2 FQNEAQ (reference sequence). V lost 8 bases to trimming and J lost 2 bases; unmatched junction nucleotides: 13. The CDR3 loop spans 16 amino acids. The CDR3: CASAPLGLAVTDTQYF. The CDR3 bases are TGTGCCAGCGCCCCCCTAGGGCTAGCGGTCACAGATACGCAGTATTTT. Full variable domain (remainder filled in from reference TRBV7-9 and TRBJ2-3): DTGVSQNPRHKITKRGQNVTFRCDPISEHNRLYWYRQTLGQGPEFLTYFQNEAQLEKSRLLSDRFSAERPKGSFSTLEIQRTEQGDSAMYLCASAPLGLAVTDTQYFGPGTRLTVL.

The rearrangement links TRBV28 to TRBJ1-4, with unresolved D. This CDR3 is built from 14 residues. V lost 0 bases to trimming and J lost 9 bases, with 11 bases between them. In germline, CDR1 is MDHEN, CDR2 SYDVKM. CDR3 bases: TGTGCCAGCAGTTTATGGGGGTTAGCTAAAAAACTGTTTTTT. This translates into CASSLWGLAKKLFF.

The chain has TRBV5-1 and TRBJ1-5; D possibly corresponds to TRBD1 (6 bases). Trimming cost V 2 bases and J 0 bases, with 18 bases left between them. The CDR3 is made up of 18 amino acids. Germline V gene lookup returns CDR1 SGHRS and CDR2 YFSETQ. Here the CDR3 reads CASSFTPSTGASNQPQHF. CDR3 in DNA: TGCGCCAGCAGCTTTACCCCCTCGACAGGAGCTAGCAATCAGCCCCAGCATTTT.

The rearrangement links TRBV13 to TRBJ2-2; 9 positions agree with TRBD2. This CDR3 region has 17 residues. V dropped 5 bases and J dropped 1; count of bases not matched to a gene: 8. Germline V lookup: CDR1 PRHDT, CDR2 FYEKMQ (reference sequence). This CDR3 reads CASSHHLTSGNTGELFF. CDR3 DNA: TGTGCCAGCAGCCACCACCTGACTAGCGGGAACACCGGGGAGCTGTTTTTT.

This clone was detected only once. This sequence joins TRBV29-1 and TRBJ1-2; TRBD1 is a possible D gene (6 bases). The length of the CDR3 is 13 residues. Germline V lookup: CDR1 SQVTM, CDR2 ANQGSEA. Trimming removed 7 bases from V and 3 bases from J, with 15 bases in between. CDR3 nucleotides: TGCAGCGCCGGGGGGGCGGAATACTATGGCTACACCTTC. Protein sequence: CSAGGAEYYGYTF.

This chain links TRBV19 with TRBJ1-2, with D possibly being TRBD1 (5 bases). This CDR3 spans 13 amino acids. The V and J ends lost 3 bases and 8 bases respectively, with 13 bases between them. Per the germline V gene, CDR1 is LNHDA and CDR2 is SQIVND (reference sequence). Written as DNA, the CDR3 is TGTGCCAGTAGTATTCAAAAGGGGAACGGCTACACCTTC. It yields the protein CASSIQKGNGYTF. Full variable domain (remainder filled in from reference TRBV19 and TRBJ1-2): DGGITQSPKYLFRKEGQNVTLSCEQNLNHDAMYWYRQDPGQGLRLIYYSQIVNDFQKGDIAEGYSVSREKKESFPLTVTSAQKNPTAFYLCASSIQKGNGYTFGSGTRLTVV.

The rearrangement links TRBV7-3 to TRBJ1-1, with D maybe TRBD1 (6 bases). CDR1 is SGHTA, CDR2 FQGTGA, per germline. Trimming took off 5 bases at V and 5 bases at J, with 12 bases between the two ends. This CDR3 has 13 residues. The DNA for the CDR3 is TGTGCCAGCAGCCCACAGGGTCGGACTGAAGCTTTCTTT. Protein product: CASSPQGRTEAFF.

The CDR3 loop reads CASSITARGPYEQYF. CDR3 DNA: TGTGCCAGTAGTATTACGGCCAGGGGGCCCTACGAGCAGTACTTC. The chain has TRBV19 and TRBJ2-7; 8 bases match TRBD1. Germline V gene sequence: CDR1 LNHDA, CDR2 SQIVND (reference sequence). The length of the CDR3 is 15 residues. The J segment lost 2 bases and the V segment lost 3 bases, leaving 6 bases of the junction unmatched.

The rearrangement links TRBV2 to TRBJ2-2; TRBD1 agrees at 11 bases. Germline-derived CDR1 and CDR2 are SNHLY and FYNNEI. The ends lost 6 bases at V and 5 bases at J; junction bases unmatched: 5. The CDR3 sequence is 15 residues long. The CDR3 DNA sequence: TGTGCCAGCAGATTCGGGACAGGGGGGACCGGGGAGCTGTTTTTT. This sequence encodes CASRFGTGGTGELFF.

The chain is built from TRBV7-8 and TRBJ2-4; 11 bases align to TRBD1. Germline V lookup: CDR1 SGHVS, CDR2 FQNEAQ. This CDR3 has 19 amino acids. Losses at the gene ends were 0 bases for V and 0 bases for J; bases not matched to a gene: 7. The CDR3 DNA reads as TGTGCCAGCAGCTTAGCGGGACAGGGGGTGATACTAGCCAAAAACATTCAGTACTTC. As protein: CASSLAGQGVILAKNIQYF.

This rearrangement joins TRBV3-1 (or the pseudogene TRBV3-2) to TRBJ2-7; 13 bases map to TRBD2. V was pared by 4 bases and J by 3 bases, with 3 bases of the junction left unmatched. The CDR3 totals 15 residues. CDR1 and CDR2 from the germline V gene are LGHDT and YNNKEL (reference sequence). The CDR3 nucleotides read TGTGCCAGCAGCCTCCGGACTAGCGGGGGCTACGAGCAGTACTTC. The encoded protein is CASSLRTSGGYEQYF.

Here the CDR3 DNA reads TGTGCCGGCGGGAGACAGGCGAAAAGAGGAAACACCATATATTTT. This sequence encodes CAGGRQAKRGNTIYF. The chain couples TRBV5-6 to TRBJ1-3; possibly TRBD1 for D (6 bases). CDR3 length equals 15 residues. Per germline, CDR1 SGHDT and CDR2 YYEEEE. V was trimmed by 10 bases and J by 4 bases, leaving 21 bases between them.

Points on this clone: The junction differs from germline at one of its ends, possibly a read error. This chain's CDR3 is CASSPLEEDTEAFF. The CDR3 nucleotides read TGTGCCAGCTCGCCCCTTGAGGAGGACACTGAGGCTTTCTTT. The V gene is TRBV18, the J gene TRBJ1-1; a possible D gene is TRBD1 (5 bases). CDR3 length: 14 residues. Germline V CDR1 and CDR2: KGHSH, LQKENI.